A single TCR beta chain is shown here with its context. What it recognizes is unknown. The data were produced by immunoSEQ multiplex PCR, yet TCRdb's version contains in-frame clones alone and is incomplete. The sample records approximately 99,000 clones, around 68% being singletons. This sample was included in a study of shared clonotypes between healthy human individuals. The germline V and J ends were trimmed by 4 bases and 4 bases, with 17 bases remaining between them. CDR1 is SEHNR and CDR2 is FQNEAQ in the germline V gene (reference sequence). This CDR3 spans 15 amino acids. The CD8 memory sample joined CD45RO+ cells and CCR7-negative CD45RA+ cells. Study-level points and caveats: Non-shared clonotypes showed lower generation probabilities than clonotypes common to all four donors.

Material: memory CD8+ T cells sorted from blood. Subset denoted: CD45RO+ cells pooled with CCR7-negative TemRA cells. The chain is built from TRBV7-9 and TRBJ2-7; D possibly corresponds to TRBD1 (6 bases). The sequence derives from a woman aged 25 to 39 in good health. The CDR3 region is CASSSGSRGRYEQYF. CDR3 DNA sequence: TGTGCCAGCAGCTCGGGTAGCAGGGGACGGTACGAGCAGTACTTC.